The present TCR beta chain was sequenced within a study of cytomegalovirus exposure and HLA in healthy donors. As for the study in general: Among 398 genotyped donors, approximately 80% fell in the Caucasian-associated ancestry cluster.

PCR involved 60 Vbeta and 13 Jbeta primers. Using immunoSEQ multiplex PCR, the repertoire was profiled, and TCRdb retains in-frame clones only, with some absent. The table shows roughly 250,000 clones, with roughly 80% occurring only once. The CDR3 runs to 16 residues. Germline CDR1 and CDR2: MNHEY and SVGAGI. The V end lost 2 bases, the J end lost 4 bases, and 18 bases lay between the germline ends. Source material: PBMCs. This clonotype was obtained from a girl aged 2 to 10 in good health and CMV-seronegative. This rearrangement joins TRBV6-5 to TRBJ2-7; D might be TRBD1 (6 bases). The CDR3 nucleotides are TGTGCCAGCAGTTACAAACAGGGAGTACGGAGGTACGAGCAGTACTTC. Protein product: CASSYKQGVRRYEQYF.